Detailed here is one TCR beta chain. This entry belongs to a study of blood T cell repertoires in COVID-19. Study-level background: From T cells, B-cell-depleted T cells, or PBMCs came the material, which was cDNA or gDNA.

The data were produced by immunoSEQ multiplex PCR, yet TCRdb's version contains in-frame clones alone and is incomplete. In the table there are 310,000 or so clones, 87% of which are singletons. Participants reported their clinical history, and cohort assignment relied on those reports. Donors in Cohort 3 who had recovered were those with two negative PCRs, healthcare professional clearance, or resolution of their symptoms. The V and J ends lost 5 bases and 12 bases respectively, with 20 bases between them. The CDR3 runs 14 residues. Germline loops: CDR1 KGHSH, CDR2 LQKENI. The origin of this receptor is a woman in her late teens or twenties who had recovered from COVID-19. The sample comprised PBMCs or T cells enriched from blood (not recorded which). This chain links TRBV18 with TRBJ2-1; no clear D. CDR3 bases: TGTGCCAGCTCATCCCGCGTGGAGACCCTGGTGCAGTTCTTC. It encodes CASSSRVETLVQFF.